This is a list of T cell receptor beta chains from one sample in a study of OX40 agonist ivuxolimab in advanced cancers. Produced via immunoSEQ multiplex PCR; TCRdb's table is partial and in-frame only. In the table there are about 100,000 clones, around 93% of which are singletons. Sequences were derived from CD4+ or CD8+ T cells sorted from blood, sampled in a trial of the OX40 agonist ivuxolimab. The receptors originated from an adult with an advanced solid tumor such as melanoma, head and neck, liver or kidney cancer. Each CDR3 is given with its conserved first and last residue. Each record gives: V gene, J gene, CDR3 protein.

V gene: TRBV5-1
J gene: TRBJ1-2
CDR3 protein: CASSVFGGNYGYTF

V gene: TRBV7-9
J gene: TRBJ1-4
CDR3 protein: CASSSPPGGRNEKLFF

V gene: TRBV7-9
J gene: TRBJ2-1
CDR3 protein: CASSLIAGGRTHEQFF

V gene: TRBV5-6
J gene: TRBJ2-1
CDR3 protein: CASSLAPDRGGSEQFF

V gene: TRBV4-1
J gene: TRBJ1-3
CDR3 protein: CASSQVRGSGNTIYF

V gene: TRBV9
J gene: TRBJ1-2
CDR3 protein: CASSVTPGNYGYTF

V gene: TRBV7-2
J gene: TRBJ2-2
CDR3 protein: CASSLSGGTGELFF

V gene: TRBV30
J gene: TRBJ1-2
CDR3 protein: CAWNPPAVVGSYTF

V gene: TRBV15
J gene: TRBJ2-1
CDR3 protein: CATSRPQGLAGASSYNEQFF

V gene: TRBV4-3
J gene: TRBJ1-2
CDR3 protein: CASSQALEGTVGNYGYTF

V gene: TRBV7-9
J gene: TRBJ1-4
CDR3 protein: CASSLGAGFEKLFF

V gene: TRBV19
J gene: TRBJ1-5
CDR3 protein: CASSMVGDNQPQHF

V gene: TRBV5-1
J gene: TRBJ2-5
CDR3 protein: CASSLEGPEETQYF